Below, 22 T cell receptor beta chains from the same sample are listed, as sequenced in a study of blood T cell repertoires in COVID-19. The data were produced by immunoSEQ multiplex PCR, yet TCRdb's version contains in-frame clones alone and is incomplete. The profile shows fewer than 250,000 clones, about 87% of them singletons. The sample consisted of peripheral blood. The receptors come from a man in his sixties or seventies with acute or convalescent COVID-19.

This chain uses TRBV10-3 with TRBJ2-1, with TRBD2 as a possible D gene (5 bases). The germline CDR1 and CDR2 sequences are ENHRY and SYGVKD. The CDR3 is 13 amino acids. Deletions cut 8 bases from V and 0 bases from J, with 8 bases between. Here the CDR3 reads CAIGEISYNEQFF. In DNA form, the CDR3 reads TGTGCCATCGGGGAGATCTCCTACAATGAGCAGTTCTTC.

The chain carries TRBV7-9 and TRBJ2-5; TRBD2 aligns across 12 bases. Germline V gives CDR1 SEHNR, CDR2 FQNEAQ (reference sequence). The CDR3 is made up of 16 amino acids. V shed 3 bases, J shed 5 bases, and the junction held 7 bases outside the gene matches. The CDR3 bases are TGTGCCAGCAGCTTTTCTAGCGGGAGGGATTTGGAGACCCAGTACTTC. It specifies CASSFSSGRDLETQYF.

The genes are TRBV9 and TRBJ2-1; 11 positions agree with TRBD2. CDR1 SGDLS and CDR2 YYNGEE come from the germline V gene. With V trimmed by 2 bases and J by 7 bases, 5 bases remained unmatched. The CDR3 is made up of 15 amino acids. The CDR3 protein is CASSVGTSGSNEQFF. The CDR3 nucleotides are TGTGCCAGCAGCGTCGGGACTAGCGGTTCTAATGAGCAGTTCTTC.

This rearrangement joins TRBV3-1 (or the pseudogene TRBV3-2) to TRBJ2-1, with a possible D match to TRBD2 (5 bases). Per germline, CDR1 LGHDT and CDR2 YNNKEL (reference sequence). There are 17 residues in the CDR3. V was pared by 0 bases and J by 2 bases, with 14 bases between. The CDR3 reads CASSQESVRRTYNEQFF. In nucleotides, the CDR3 is TGTGCCAGCAGCCAAGAGTCGGTGAGGAGGACCTACAATGAGCAGTTCTTC.

The chain links TRBV30 to TRBJ1-2, with D possibly TRBD1 on 6 matching bases. The CDR3 is made up of 14 amino acids. Germline values: CDR1 GTSNPN, CDR2 SVGIG (reference sequence). V was pared by 3 bases and J by 3 bases, with 14 bases between. CDR3 bases: TGTGCCTGGAGCAGGGGAAACGAAGACTATGGCTACACCTTC. This sequence encodes CAWSRGNEDYGYTF.

The chain joins TRBV2 to TRBJ1-2, with unresolved D. Trimming removed 4 bases from V and 8 bases from J, with 14 bases in between. Germline CDR1 SNHLY, CDR2 FYNNEI. The CDR3 has 13 residues. CDR3 loop: CASSVRQELGYTF. DNA for the CDR3: TGTGCCAGCAGTGTTAGACAAGAACTGGGCTACACCTTC.

This rearrangement joins TRBV29-1 to TRBJ2-7; D gene unclear. The germline gives CDR1 SQVTM, CDR2 ANQGSEA. The CDR3 spans 11 residues. V lost 6 bases to trimming and J lost 2 bases, with 8 bases between them. The CDR3 loop is CSVQLAYEQYF. The CDR3 DNA follows: TGCAGCGTCCAGTTGGCCTACGAGCAGTACTTC.

The gene calls are TRBV6-2 or TRBV6-3 and TRBJ2-3; D may be TRBD2 (6 bases). The V gene's germline CDR1 is MNHEY and CDR2 SVGEGT. The CDR3 is 14 residues long. Trimming stripped 4 bases from V and 3 bases from J, with 11 bases between. The CDR3 loop is CASSFRETTDTQYF. The CDR3 bases are TGTGCCAGCAGTTTCCGGGAGACAACAGATACGCAGTATTTT.

This rearrangement joins TRBV28 to TRBJ1-3, with D perhaps matching TRBD1 (5 bases). The CDR3 has 15 amino acids. Germline lookup yields CDR1 MDHEN and CDR2 SYDVKM. V was pared by 5 bases and J by 6 bases, with 17 bases between. CDR3 bases: TGTGCCAGCAGTCTTGACAGTGCTGGTGCAAACACCATATATTTT. It codes for CASSLDSAGANTIYF.

The chain recombines TRBV30 with TRBJ2-2; D is perhaps TRBD2 (5 bases). The CDR3 is made up of 13 amino acids. CDR1 and CDR2 from the germline V gene are GTSNPN and SVGIG (reference sequence). Trimming left V 7 bases short and J 4 bases short, with 13 bases between. The CDR3 spells CALTRGGTGELFF. CDR3 DNA sequence: TGTGCCTTAACTCGGGGTGGCACCGGGGAGCTGTTTTTT.

This clone occurred a few times. The rearrangement joins TRBV6-6 to TRBJ2-7; 7 bases agree with TRBD2. The junction had 8 bases not matched to a gene; V was cut back by 0 bases and J by 6 bases. Germline V gives CDR1 MNHNY, CDR2 SVGAGI (reference sequence). This CDR3 contains 15 residues. CDR3 amino acids: CASSYSGLGAPEQYF. In DNA, the CDR3 is TGTGCCAGCAGTTACTCCGGACTAGGAGCCCCCGAGCAGTACTTC.

This clone occurred once. The chain combines TRBV28 with TRBJ2-7, with 7 bases fitting TRBD1. CDR1 and CDR2 from the germline V gene are MDHEN and SYDVKM. V lost 4 bases and J lost 3; bases outside the gene matches: 15. This CDR3 is 17 amino acids long. The CDR3 loop reads CASSSPGRDSRYYEQYF. The DNA of the CDR3 is TGTGCCAGCAGTTCTCCAGGCCGGGACAGCCGCTACTACGAGCAGTACTTC. Supplemented by reference TRBV28 and TRBJ2-7, the full variable domain reads DVKVTQSSRYLVKRTGEKVFLECVQDMDHENMFWYRQDPGLGLRLIYFSYDVKMKEKGDIPEGYSVSREKKERFSLILESASTNQTSMYLCASSSPGRDSRYYEQYFGPGTRLTVT.

V and J are TRBV12-1 and TRBJ2-5; the D call of TRBD2 is as the table states it, not checked on the DNA. TRBV12-1 is described as a pseudogene. This CDR3 spans 12 amino acids. Here the CDR3 reads CPGRRGALTQYF. In nucleotides, the CDR3 is TGTCCCGGCCGTAGAGGAGCCCTGACCCAGTACTTC.

This clone was observed a few times. The chain carries TRBV5-8 and TRBJ2-2, with a tentative D call TRBD1 (6 bases). Germline CDR1 reads SGHTS; CDR2 reads YDEGEE. The CDR3 consists of 18 residues. V lost 2 bases and J lost 0, with 17 bases in between. The CDR3 coding sequence is TGTGCCAGCAGCTTCCGGGACACCAACCCCGCGAACACCGGGGAGCTGTTTTTT. Encoded protein: CASSFRDTNPANTGELFF. Using reference TRBV5-8 and TRBJ2-2 for the parts outside the CDR3, the full variable domain is EAGVTQSPTHLIKTRGQQATLRCSPISGHTSVYWYQQALGLGLQFLLWYDEGEERNRGNFPPRFSGRQFPNYSSELNVNALELEDSALYLCASSFRDTNPANTGELFFGEGSRLTVL.

This chain uses TRBV5-6 with TRBJ2-7; 10 bases agree with TRBD1. CDR3 length: 15 residues. From germline, CDR1 is SGHDT and CDR2 YYEEEE. J lost 4 bases, V lost 6 bases, and 10 bases had no gene match. The CDR3 is CASTSFGTGDYEQYF. As DNA, the CDR3 is TGTGCCAGCACCTCCTTTGGGACAGGGGATTACGAGCAGTACTTC.

The rearrangement links TRBV6-5 to TRBJ1-5; 7 nucleotides agree with TRBD1. From germline, CDR1 is MNHEY and CDR2 SVGAGI. The V segment lost 9 bases and the J segment 4 bases; nucleotides outside the gene matches: 6. The CDR3 runs to 13 residues. The CDR3 sequence: CASRGQGNQPQHF. DNA for the CDR3: TGTGCCAGTAGGGGGCAGGGTAATCAGCCCCAGCATTTT.

V is TRBV6-5 and J is TRBJ2-7, with 9 nucleotides matching TRBD1. The CDR3 is made up of 16 amino acids. Losses at the gene ends were 1 base for V and 5 bases for J; bases not matched to a gene: 9. Germline assignment: CDR1 MNHEY and CDR2 SVGAGI. The CDR3 spells CASSYFWGQGSNEQYF. CDR3 sequence (DNA): TGTGCCAGCAGTTACTTTTGGGGACAGGGATCTAACGAGCAGTACTTC.

The V call is TRBV5-1, the J call TRBJ1-2; D is undetermined. The length of the CDR3 is 18 residues. Deletions cut 0 bases from V and 4 bases from J, with 22 bases between. Germline values: CDR1 SGHRS, CDR2 YFSETQ. The CDR3 reads CASSLEPPRGISPYGYTF. CDR3 bases: TGCGCCAGCAGCTTGGAGCCTCCTCGAGGAATCTCCCCCTATGGCTACACCTTC.

The rearrangement uses TRBV6-2 or TRBV6-3 and TRBJ2-1; D may be TRBD1 (6 bases). Germline-derived CDR1 and CDR2 are MNHEY and SVGEGT. The CDR3 is 13 residues long. V lost 5 bases to trimming and J lost 9 bases, with 14 bases between them. The CDR3 protein is CASSPRGNSEQFF. DNA of the CDR3: TGTGCCAGCAGTCCCAGGGGAAATAGTGAGCAGTTCTTC.

The V call is TRBV5-1, the J call TRBJ1-2; TRBD1 is a possible D gene (6 bases). V was trimmed by 4 bases and J by 5 bases, leaving 12 bases between them. The V gene's germline CDR1 is SGHRS and CDR2 YFSETQ. The CDR3 runs 13 residues. This chain's CDR3 is CASSPDSPYGYTF. As DNA, the CDR3 is TGCGCCAGCAGCCCGGACAGTCCGTATGGCTACACCTTC.

This chain uses TRBV7-9 with TRBJ2-7; 7 positions agree with TRBD1. The CDR3 is 18 residues long. The V gene's germline CDR1 is SEHNR and CDR2 FQNEAQ (reference sequence). Unmatched junction bases numbered 11, after V lost 0 bases and J lost 0 bases. As DNA, the CDR3 is TGTGCCAGCAGCTTAGCACACCTAGGGGGCCGTACCTCCTACGAGCAGTACTTC. Translation gives CASSLAHLGGRTSYEQYF.

V is TRBV20-1 and J is TRBJ1-5; no definite D call. In germline, CDR1 is DFQATT, CDR2 SNEGSKA (reference sequence). The CDR3 is 14 amino acids. Trimming left V 3 bases short and J 0 bases short, with 9 bases between. CDR3 in amino acids: CSASAGPSNQPQHF. The CDR3 DNA reads TGCAGTGCTAGTGCTGGGCCTAGCAATCAGCCCCAGCATTTT.